The clone carrying this T cell receptor beta chain occurred many times. Its antigen is still unknown. The CDR3 is 12 residues long. The V end was cut by 5 bases, the J end by 7 bases, with 10 bases between. This record comes from a study of CD8 T cells in ankylosing spondylitis. Whole-study findings and limits: There was reportedly significant enrichment of clones that were disease-linked in matched ankylosing spondylitis synovial fluid.

TCRdb re-called the 5' RACE reads through MiXCR, storing one row per CDR3 protein. The sample carries about 300,000 distinct CDR3 sequences, approximately 10% recorded once. V is TRBV12-3 or TRBV12-4 and J is TRBJ2-3, with D tentatively TRBD1 or TRBD2 (5 bases each). The sample consisted of blood, either unsorted or a sorted T cell fraction (not recorded which). The receptor comes from a female donor with ankylosing spondylitis or in good health (not recorded which). CDR3 protein: CASSTGTYTQYF. The CDR3, as DNA: TGTGCCAGCAGTACCGGGACCTATACGCAGTATTTT.